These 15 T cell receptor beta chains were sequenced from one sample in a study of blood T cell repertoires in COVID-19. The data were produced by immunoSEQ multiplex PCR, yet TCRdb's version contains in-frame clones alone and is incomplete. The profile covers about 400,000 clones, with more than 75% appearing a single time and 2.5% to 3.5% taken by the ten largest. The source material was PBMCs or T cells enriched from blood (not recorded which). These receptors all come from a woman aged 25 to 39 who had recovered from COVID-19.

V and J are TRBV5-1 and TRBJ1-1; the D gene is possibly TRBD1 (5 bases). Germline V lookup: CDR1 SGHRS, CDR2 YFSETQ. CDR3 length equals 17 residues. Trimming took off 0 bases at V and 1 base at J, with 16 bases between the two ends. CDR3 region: CASSLGQTSRRNTEAFF. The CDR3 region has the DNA TGCGCCAGCAGCTTGGGACAGACCAGCCGACGGAACACTGAAGCTTTCTTT.

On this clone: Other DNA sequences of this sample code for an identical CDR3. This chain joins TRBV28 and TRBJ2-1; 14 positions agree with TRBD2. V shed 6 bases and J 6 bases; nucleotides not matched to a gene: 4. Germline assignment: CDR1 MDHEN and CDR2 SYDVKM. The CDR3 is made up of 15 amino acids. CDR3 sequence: CASSPGLAGVNEQFF. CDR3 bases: TGTGCCAGCAGCCCGGGACTAGCGGGGGTCAATGAGCAGTTCTTC.

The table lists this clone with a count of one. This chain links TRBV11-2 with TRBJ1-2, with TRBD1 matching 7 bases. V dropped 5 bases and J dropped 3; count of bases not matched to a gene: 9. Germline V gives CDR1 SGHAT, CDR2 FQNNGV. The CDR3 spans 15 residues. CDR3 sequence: CASSIRTGLDYGYTF. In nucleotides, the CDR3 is TGTGCCAGCAGCATCCGGACAGGCCTGGACTATGGCTACACCTTC.

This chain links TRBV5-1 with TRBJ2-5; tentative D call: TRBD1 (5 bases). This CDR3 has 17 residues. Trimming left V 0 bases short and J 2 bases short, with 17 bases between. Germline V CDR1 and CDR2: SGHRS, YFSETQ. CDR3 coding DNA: TGCGCCAGCAGCTTGGGTTCTTCAGTGTCAGGGCAAGAGACCCAGTACTTC. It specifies CASSLGSSVSGQETQYF.

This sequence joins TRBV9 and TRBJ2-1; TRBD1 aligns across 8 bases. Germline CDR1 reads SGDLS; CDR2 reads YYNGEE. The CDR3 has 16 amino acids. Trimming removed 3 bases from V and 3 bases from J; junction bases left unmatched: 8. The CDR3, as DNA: TGTGCCAGCAGCGGCGGACAGGGCCCATTCTACAATGAGCAGTTCTTC. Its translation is CASSGGQGPFYNEQFF.

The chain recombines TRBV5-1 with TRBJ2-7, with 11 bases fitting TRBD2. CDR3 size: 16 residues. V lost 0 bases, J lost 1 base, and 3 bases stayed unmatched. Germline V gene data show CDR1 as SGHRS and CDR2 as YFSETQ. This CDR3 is CASSLGLAGLSYEQYF. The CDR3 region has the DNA TGCGCCAGCAGCTTGGGACTAGCGGGGTTGTCCTACGAGCAGTACTTC.

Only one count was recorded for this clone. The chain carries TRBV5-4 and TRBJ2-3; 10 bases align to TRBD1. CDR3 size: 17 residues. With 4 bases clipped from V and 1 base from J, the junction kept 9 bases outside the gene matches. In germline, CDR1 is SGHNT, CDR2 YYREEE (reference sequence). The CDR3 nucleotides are TGTGCCAGCAGCCCAAACTCCGGGACAGGGGGCACAGATACGCAGTATTTT. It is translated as CASSPNSGTGGTDTQYF.

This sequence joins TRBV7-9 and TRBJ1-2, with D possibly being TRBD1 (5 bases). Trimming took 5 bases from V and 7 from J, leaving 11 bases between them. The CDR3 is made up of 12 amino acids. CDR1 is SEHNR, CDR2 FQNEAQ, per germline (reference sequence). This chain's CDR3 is CASSTGTGGYTF. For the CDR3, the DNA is TGTGCCAGCAGCACCGGGACTGGTGGCTACACCTTC.

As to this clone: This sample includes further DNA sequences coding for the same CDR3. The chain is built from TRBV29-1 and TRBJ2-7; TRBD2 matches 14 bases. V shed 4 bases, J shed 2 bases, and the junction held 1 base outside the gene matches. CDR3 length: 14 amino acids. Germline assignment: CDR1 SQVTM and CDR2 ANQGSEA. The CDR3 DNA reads TGCAGCGTTGGGGGACTAGCGGGAGCCTACGAGCAGTACTTC. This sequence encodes CSVGGLAGAYEQYF.

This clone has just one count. The CDR3 protein is CASSQEGYSGGELFF. The DNA for the CDR3 is TGCGCCAGCAGCCAAGAGGGTTACTCGGGCGGGGAGCTGTTTTTT. J is TRBJ2-2 and V is TRBV4-1; no definite D call. CDR3 length: 15 residues. Germline V gene data show CDR1 as MGHRA and CDR2 as YSYEKL. V lost 0 bases to trimming and J lost 7 bases, with 12 bases between them.

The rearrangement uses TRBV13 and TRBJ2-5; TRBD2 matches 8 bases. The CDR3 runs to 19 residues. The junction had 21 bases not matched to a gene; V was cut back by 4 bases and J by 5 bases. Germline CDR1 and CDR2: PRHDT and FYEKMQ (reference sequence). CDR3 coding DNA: TGTGCCAGCAGCTCAGGATTGGGTTTTCCAGCGGGAGAAGGGGAGACCCAGTACTTC. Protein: CASSSGLGFPAGEGETQYF. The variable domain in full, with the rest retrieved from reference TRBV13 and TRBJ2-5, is AAGVIQSPRHLIKEKRETATLKCYPIPRHDTVYWYQQGPGQDPQFLISFYEKMQSDKGSIPDRFSAQQFSDYHSELNMSSLELGDSALYFCASSSGLGFPAGEGETQYFGPGTRLLVL.

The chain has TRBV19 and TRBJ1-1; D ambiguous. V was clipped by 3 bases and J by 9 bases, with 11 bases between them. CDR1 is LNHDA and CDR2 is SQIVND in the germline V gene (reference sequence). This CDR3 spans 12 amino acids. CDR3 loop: CASSIIGVQAFF. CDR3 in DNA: TGTGCCAGTAGTATTATCGGGGTGCAAGCTTTCTTT.

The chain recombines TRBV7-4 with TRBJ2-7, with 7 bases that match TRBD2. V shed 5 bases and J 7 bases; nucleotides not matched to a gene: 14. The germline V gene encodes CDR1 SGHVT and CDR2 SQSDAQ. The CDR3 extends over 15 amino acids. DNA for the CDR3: TGTGCCAGCAGCCGACCGGCCTCAGCGGGAAGGGAGCAGTACTTC. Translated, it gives CASSRPASAGREQYF.

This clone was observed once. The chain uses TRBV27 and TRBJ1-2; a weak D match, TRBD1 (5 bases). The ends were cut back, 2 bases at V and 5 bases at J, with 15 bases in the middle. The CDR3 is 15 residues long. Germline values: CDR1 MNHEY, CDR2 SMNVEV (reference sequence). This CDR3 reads CASSLNGGREYGYTF. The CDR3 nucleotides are TGTGCCAGCAGTTTAAACGGCGGCAGGGAATATGGCTACACCTTC.

The CDR3 sequence: CASSPGTVEHSPAFF. CDR3 nucleotides: TGTGCCAGCTCACCGGGGACAGTGGAGCATTCTCCGGCTTTCTTT. The rearrangement uses TRBV18 and TRBJ1-1; 7 bases align to TRBD1. The CDR3 totals 15 residues. CDR1 is KGHSH and CDR2 is LQKENI in the germline V gene. With V trimmed by 3 bases and J by 11 bases, 15 bases remained unmatched.